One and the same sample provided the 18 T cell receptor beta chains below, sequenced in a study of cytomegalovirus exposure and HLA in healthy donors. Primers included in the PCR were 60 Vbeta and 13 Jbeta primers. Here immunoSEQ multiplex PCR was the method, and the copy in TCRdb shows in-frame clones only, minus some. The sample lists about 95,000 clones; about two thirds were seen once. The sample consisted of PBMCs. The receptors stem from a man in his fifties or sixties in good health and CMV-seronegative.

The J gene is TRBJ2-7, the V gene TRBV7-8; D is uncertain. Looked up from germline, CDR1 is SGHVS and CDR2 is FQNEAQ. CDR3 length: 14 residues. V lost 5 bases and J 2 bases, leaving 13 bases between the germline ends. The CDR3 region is CASSRSTATYEQYF. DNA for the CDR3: TGTGCCAGCAGCCGGTCGACTGCAACCTACGAGCAGTACTTC.

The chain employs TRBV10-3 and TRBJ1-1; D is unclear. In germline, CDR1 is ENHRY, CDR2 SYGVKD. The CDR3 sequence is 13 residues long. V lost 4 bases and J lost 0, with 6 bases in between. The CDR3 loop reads CAISASMNTEAFF. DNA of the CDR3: TGTGCCATCAGTGCTAGTATGAACACTGAAGCTTTCTTT.

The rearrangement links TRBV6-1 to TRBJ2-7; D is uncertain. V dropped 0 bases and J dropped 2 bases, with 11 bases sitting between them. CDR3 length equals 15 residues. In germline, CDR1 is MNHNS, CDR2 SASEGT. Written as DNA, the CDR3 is TGTGCCAGCAGTGAAGCTGTAACAGCTCCCTACGAGCAGTACTTC. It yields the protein CASSEAVTAPYEQYF.

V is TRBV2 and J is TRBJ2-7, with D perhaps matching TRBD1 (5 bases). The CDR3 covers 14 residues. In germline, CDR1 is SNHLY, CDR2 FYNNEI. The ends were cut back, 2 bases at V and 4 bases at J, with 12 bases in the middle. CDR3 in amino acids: CASSEWAGPYEQYF. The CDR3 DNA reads TGTGCCAGCAGTGAATGGGCAGGGCCGTACGAGCAGTACTTC.

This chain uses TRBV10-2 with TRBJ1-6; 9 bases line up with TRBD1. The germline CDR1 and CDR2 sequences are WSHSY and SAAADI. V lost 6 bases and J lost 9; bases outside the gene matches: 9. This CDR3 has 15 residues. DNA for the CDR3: TGCGCCAGCAGCCCTGGACAGGGGATCACTTCACCCCTCCACTTT. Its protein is CASSPGQGITSPLHF.

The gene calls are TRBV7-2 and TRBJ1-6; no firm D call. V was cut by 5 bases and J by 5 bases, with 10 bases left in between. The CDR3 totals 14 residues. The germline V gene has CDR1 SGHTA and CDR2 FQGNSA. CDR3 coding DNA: TGTGCCAGCAGCCTTGGGAGGAATAATTCACCCCTCCACTTT. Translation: CASSLGRNNSPLHF.

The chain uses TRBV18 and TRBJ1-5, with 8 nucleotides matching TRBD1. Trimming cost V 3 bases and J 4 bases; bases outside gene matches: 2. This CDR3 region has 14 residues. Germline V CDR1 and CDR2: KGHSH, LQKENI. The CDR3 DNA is TGTGCCAGCTCACCGGACAGGGCGAATCAGCCCCAGCATTTT. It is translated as CASSPDRANQPQHF. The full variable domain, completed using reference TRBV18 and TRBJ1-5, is NAGVMQNPRHLVRRRGQEARLRCSPMKGHSHVYWYRQLPEEGLKFMVYLQKENIIDESGMPKERFSAEFPKEGPSILRIQQVVRGDSAAYFCASSPDRANQPQHFGDGTRLSIL.

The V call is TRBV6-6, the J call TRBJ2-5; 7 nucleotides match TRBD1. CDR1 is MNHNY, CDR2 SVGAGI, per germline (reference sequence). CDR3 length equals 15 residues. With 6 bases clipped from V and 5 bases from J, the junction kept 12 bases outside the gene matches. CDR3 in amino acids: CASRPHLGGAETQYF. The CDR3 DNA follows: TGTGCCAGCAGGCCGCATTTAGGGGGCGCGGAGACCCAGTACTTC.

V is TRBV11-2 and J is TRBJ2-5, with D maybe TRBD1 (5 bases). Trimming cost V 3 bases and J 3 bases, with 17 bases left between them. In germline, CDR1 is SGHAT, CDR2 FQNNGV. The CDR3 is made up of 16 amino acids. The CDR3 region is CASSFLWSQGEETQYF. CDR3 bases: TGTGCCAGCAGCTTCTTGTGGTCCCAGGGCGAAGAGACCCAGTACTTC. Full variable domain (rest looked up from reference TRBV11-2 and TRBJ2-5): EAGVAQSPRYKIIEKRQSVAFWCNPISGHATLYWYQQILGQGPKLLIQFQNNGVVDDSQLPKDRFSAERLKGVDSTLKIQPAKLEDSAVYLCASSFLWSQGEETQYFGPGTRLLVL.

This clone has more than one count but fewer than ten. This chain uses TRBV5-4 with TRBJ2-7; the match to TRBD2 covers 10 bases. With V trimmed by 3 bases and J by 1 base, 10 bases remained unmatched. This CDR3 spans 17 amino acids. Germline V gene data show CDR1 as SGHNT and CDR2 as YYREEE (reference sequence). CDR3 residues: CASSWSSSGGRSYEQYF. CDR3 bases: TGTGCCAGCAGCTGGTCTTCTAGCGGGGGTCGATCCTACGAGCAGTACTTC.

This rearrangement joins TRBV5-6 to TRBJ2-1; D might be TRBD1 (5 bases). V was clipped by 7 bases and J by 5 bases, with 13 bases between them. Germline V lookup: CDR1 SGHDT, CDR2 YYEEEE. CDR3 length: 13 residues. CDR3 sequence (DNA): TGTGCCAGCTTCTCGACAGCTAACAATGAGCAGTTCTTC. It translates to CASFSTANNEQFF.

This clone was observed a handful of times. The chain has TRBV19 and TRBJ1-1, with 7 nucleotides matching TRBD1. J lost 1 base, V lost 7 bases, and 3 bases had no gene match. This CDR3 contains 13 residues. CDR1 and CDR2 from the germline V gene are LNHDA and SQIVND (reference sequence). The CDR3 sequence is CASTQGENTEAFF. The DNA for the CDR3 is TGTGCCAGTACTCAGGGGGAGAACACTGAAGCTTTCTTT.

The CDR3 nucleotides are TGTGCCAGCAGCCAACAAGCGGGAGAGGGCAATGAGCAGTTCTTC. This translates into CASSQQAGEGNEQFF. The rearrangement joins TRBV4-2 to TRBJ2-1; 8 bases fit TRBD2. The length of the CDR3 is 15 residues. Germline V gene lookup returns CDR1 LGHNA and CDR2 YNFKEQ. Losses at the gene ends were 2 bases for V and 6 bases for J; bases not matched to a gene: 6.

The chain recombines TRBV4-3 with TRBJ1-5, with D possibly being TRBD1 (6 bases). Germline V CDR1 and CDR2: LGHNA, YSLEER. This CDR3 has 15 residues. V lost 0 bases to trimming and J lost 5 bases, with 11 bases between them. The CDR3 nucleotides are TGCGCCAGCAGCCAAGATGTGGGGGCCCATCAGCCCCAGCATTTT. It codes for CASSQDVGAHQPQHF.

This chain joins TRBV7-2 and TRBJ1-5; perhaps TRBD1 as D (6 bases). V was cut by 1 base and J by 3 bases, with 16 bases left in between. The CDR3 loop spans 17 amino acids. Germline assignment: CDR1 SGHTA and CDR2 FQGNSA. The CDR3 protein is CASSLVGAGAYNQPQHF. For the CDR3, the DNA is TGTGCCAGCAGCTTAGTGGGGGCGGGGGCCTACAATCAGCCCCAGCATTTT.

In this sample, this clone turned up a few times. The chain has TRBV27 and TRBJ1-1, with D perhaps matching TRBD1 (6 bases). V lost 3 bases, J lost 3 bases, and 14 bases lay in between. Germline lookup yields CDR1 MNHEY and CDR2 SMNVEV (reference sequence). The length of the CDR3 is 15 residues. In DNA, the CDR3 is TGTGCCAGCAGTTTGGACACAGGGCCCGACACTGAAGCTTTCTTT. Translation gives CASSLDTGPDTEAFF.

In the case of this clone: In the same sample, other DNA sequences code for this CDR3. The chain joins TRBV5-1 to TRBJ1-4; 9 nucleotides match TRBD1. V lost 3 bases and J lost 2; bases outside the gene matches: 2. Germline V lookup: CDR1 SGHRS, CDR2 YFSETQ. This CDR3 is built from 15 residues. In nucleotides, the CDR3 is TGCGCCAGCAGCTCACAGGGGGCGACTAATGAAAAACTGTTTTTT. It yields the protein CASSSQGATNEKLFF.

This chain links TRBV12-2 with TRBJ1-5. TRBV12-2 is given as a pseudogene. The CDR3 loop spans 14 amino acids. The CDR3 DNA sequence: TGTGCAAGTCGCTTTTCCCGGGGCAATCAGCCCCAGCATTTT. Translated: CASRFSRGNQPQHF.